There are many counts of the clone carrying this TCR beta chain. Amplification of TCR beta CDR3 regions was performed using RNA transcripts as template. RT-PCR in the first round (using the HTBI primer set) targeted the TCR CDR3. A single record per CDR3 protein comes from TCRdb applying MiXCR to the multiplex PCR reads. The profile covers fewer than 350,000 distinct CDR3 sequences, with around a sixth appearing a single time and around 50% taken by the ten largest. This entry belongs to a study of T cells in Graves' hyperthyroidism and ophthalmopathy. As for the study in general: Peripheral blood sampling occurred at initial diagnosis, before any treatment.

The length of the CDR3 is 13 residues. V was trimmed by 2 bases and J by 9 bases, leaving 13 bases between them. Germline V CDR1 and CDR2: SGHVS, FQNEAQ. Patients were excluded for uncontrolled infection, other autoimmune disease, pregnancy or lactation. About 9.4 ml fresh peripheral blood yielded the PBMCs. The chain joins TRBV7-8 to TRBJ1-2; D unresolved. This sequence was found in a woman in her 50s with Graves' hyperthyroidism. Sequenced material: blood. The CDR3 DNA follows: TGTGCCAGCAGCTTATTGGGCGACCCACGCTACACCTTC. Its translation is CASSLLGDPRYTF.